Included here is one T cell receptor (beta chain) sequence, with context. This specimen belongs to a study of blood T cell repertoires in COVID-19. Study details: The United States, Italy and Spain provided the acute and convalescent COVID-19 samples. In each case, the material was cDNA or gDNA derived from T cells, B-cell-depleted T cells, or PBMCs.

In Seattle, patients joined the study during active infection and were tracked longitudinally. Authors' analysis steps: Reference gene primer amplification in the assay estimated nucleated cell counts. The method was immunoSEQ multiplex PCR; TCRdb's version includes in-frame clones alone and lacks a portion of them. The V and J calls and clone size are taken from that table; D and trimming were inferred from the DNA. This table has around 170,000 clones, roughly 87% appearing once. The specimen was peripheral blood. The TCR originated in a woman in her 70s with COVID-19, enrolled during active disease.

The CDR3 sequence is CASRSGQGYGYTF. The CDR3 nucleotides read TGTGCCAGCAGATCGGGACAGGGGTATGGCTACACCTTC. The chain recombines TRBV7-2 with TRBJ1-2, with 10 bases matching TRBD1. The CDR3 covers 13 residues. Germline lookup yields CDR1 SGHTA and CDR2 FQGNSA. V shed 6 bases and J 5 bases; nucleotides not matched to a gene: 3.